These 18 T cell receptor beta chains were sequenced from one sample in a study of response to subunit inactivated influenza vaccine. TCRdb ran MiXCR on the RT-PCR reads and lists one entry per CDR3 protein. Of 500,000 or so distinct CDR3 sequences detected, approximately 16% appear once; the ten largest clones hold about 3%. The specimen was CD4+ T cells sorted from PBMCs, collected less than 30 months after vaccination. Receptors were obtained from a man aged 50-75 years who received an inactivated influenza vaccine.

This chain uses TRBV29-1 with TRBJ1-1; 8 bases align to TRBD1. Germline CDR1 reads SQVTM; CDR2 reads ANQGSEA. This CDR3 is 15 amino acids long. After removal of 5 bases from V and 0 bases from J, the junction contained 8 bases not matched to a gene. Here the CDR3 DNA reads TGCAGCGTTCCGGGTCGGGACAGGATGAACACTGAAGCTTTCTTT. It is translated as CSVPGRDRMNTEAFF.

This clonotype was picked up many times. The rearrangement joins TRBV24-1 to TRBJ2-1; 8 bases align to TRBD2. The CDR3 has 16 amino acids. V shed 1 base, J shed 7 bases, and the junction held 8 bases outside the gene matches. Germline V lookup: CDR1 KGHDR, CDR2 SFDVKD. CDR3 nucleotide sequence: TGTGCCACCAGTGATTTCGGGGGGGGCCGCTTGAATGAGCAGTTCTTC. Residues: CATSDFGGGRLNEQFF.

This clonotype was counted between two and nine times. The J gene is TRBJ1-5, the V gene TRBV2, with TRBD1 matching over 8 bases. The CDR3 is 14 residues long. With 4 bases clipped from V and 6 bases from J, the junction kept 5 bases outside the gene matches. Germline V CDR1 and CDR2: SNHLY, FYNNEI. The CDR3 loop is CASSGTGRFQPQHF. CDR3 sequence (DNA): TGTGCCAGCAGTGGGACAGGGAGGTTTCAGCCCCAGCATTTT.

This clonotype was observed a handful of times. The CDR3 is CASSGGLLNEQFF. For the CDR3, the DNA is TGTGCCAGCAGCGGGGGGCTTCTCAATGAGCAGTTCTTC. The rearrangement joins TRBV28 to TRBJ2-1, with D perhaps TRBD2 (7 bases). Germline V CDR1 and CDR2: MDHEN, SYDVKM. The CDR3 length is 13 residues. V lost 6 bases to trimming and J lost 6 bases, with 12 bases between them. Full variable domain (rest looked up from reference TRBV28 and TRBJ2-1): DVKVTQSSRYLVKRTGEKVFLECVQDMDHENMFWYRQDPGLGLRLIYFSYDVKMKEKGDIPEGYSVSREKKERFSLILESASTNQTSMYLCASSGGLLNEQFFGPGTRLTVL.

In this sample, this clonotype turned up many times. CDR3 loop: CSASPIAGDTQYF. As DNA, the CDR3 is TGCAGTGCTAGTCCCATTGCAGGGGATACGCAGTATTTT. This chain connects TRBV20-1 to TRBJ2-3; a possible D gene is TRBD1 (5 bases). V lost 3 bases to trimming and J lost 6 bases, with 13 bases between them. The CDR3 consists of 13 residues. Germline loops: CDR1 DFQATT, CDR2 SNEGSKA (reference sequence).

The chain is built from TRBV6-2 or TRBV6-3 and TRBJ2-7; D is unresolved. The germline V gene has CDR1 MNHEY and CDR2 SVGEGT. The CDR3 totals 14 residues. The V end lost 5 bases, the J end lost 2 bases, and 13 bases lay between the germline ends. The CDR3 protein is CASSTLRGAYEQYF. CDR3 coding DNA: TGTGCCAGCAGTACCCTCCGTGGGGCCTACGAGCAGTACTTC.

This clonotype was observed a handful of times. The rearrangement links TRBV5-5 to TRBJ2-1; 12 bases match TRBD2. Per the germline V gene, CDR1 is SGHKS and CDR2 is YYEKEE (reference sequence). Trimming at V came to 3 bases and at J to 9 bases, leaving 10 bases not matched to a gene. There are 16 residues in the CDR3. CDR3 sequence (DNA): TGTGCCAGCAGCTACCAACTAGCGGGGGGTTCGTTTGAGCAGTTCTTC. This gives the protein CASSYQLAGGSFEQFF.

CDR3 loop: CASSLEMTGGRLANVLTF. Written as DNA, the CDR3 is TGTGCCAGCAGCTTGGAAATGACAGGGGGCCGTCTTGCCAACGTCCTGACTTTC. This rearrangement joins TRBV5-5 to TRBJ2-6, with 10 positions matching TRBD1. The V segment lost 0 bases and the J segment 7 bases; nucleotides outside the gene matches: 10. Per germline, CDR1 SGHKS and CDR2 YYEKEE (reference sequence). This CDR3 is 18 amino acids long. The full variable domain, completed using reference TRBV5-5 and TRBJ2-6, is DAGVTQSPTHLIKTRGQQVTLRCSPISGHKSVSWYQQVLGQGPQFIFQYYEKEERGRGNFPDRFSARQFPNYSSELNVNALLLGDSALYLCASSLEMTGGRLANVLTFGAGSRLTVL.

The chain combines TRBV6-2 or TRBV6-3 with TRBJ2-1; TRBD2 agrees at 7 bases. The CDR3 spans 16 residues. The junction had 8 bases not matched to a gene; V was cut back by 6 bases and J by 0 bases. Germline CDR1 MNHEY, CDR2 SVGEGT. The CDR3 sequence: CASRISSGSSYNEQFF. CDR3 in DNA: TGTGCCAGCAGAATTTCTAGCGGCAGCTCCTACAATGAGCAGTTCTTC.

Only a few counts were recorded for this clonotype. The chain links TRBV15 to TRBJ2-3; 8 positions agree with TRBD1. With 7 bases clipped from V and 2 bases from J, the junction kept 5 bases outside the gene matches. This CDR3 spans 14 amino acids. Germline values: CDR1 LNHNV, CDR2 YYDKDF (reference sequence). In DNA, the CDR3 is TGTGCCACCACGACAGGGGTCTTCACAGATACGCAGTATTTT. This encodes CATTTGVFTDTQYF.

This sequence joins TRBV24-1 and TRBJ2-2; a weak D match, TRBD1 (5 bases). Germline V gene data show CDR1 as KGHDR and CDR2 as SFDVKD. The CDR3 is 17 amino acids. V was clipped by 2 bases and J by 5 bases, with 17 bases between them. In DNA, the CDR3 is TGTGCCACCAGTGATTCACCGGACACCCTTAGGACCGGGGAGCTGTTTTTT. Encoded protein: CATSDSPDTLRTGELFF.

This clonotype was found a few times. The chain uses TRBV7-9 and TRBJ2-1, with 13 bases identical to TRBD2. This CDR3 has 15 residues. Germline trimming cut 3 bases from V and 15 bases from J; bases unmatched to any gene: 11. Germline V gene sequence: CDR1 SEHNR, CDR2 FQNEAQ (reference sequence). The CDR3 sequence is CASSFSGTSGVIAFF. In nucleotides, the CDR3 is TGTGCCAGCAGCTTTTCCGGGACTAGCGGGGTGATTGCGTTCTTC.

The chain joins TRBV6-6 to TRBJ2-3; no clear D gene. The V and J ends lost 0 bases and 6 bases respectively, with 7 bases between them. Germline V gene sequence: CDR1 MNHNY, CDR2 SVGAGI (reference sequence). The CDR3 runs to 13 residues. CDR3 region: CASSYSTRDTQYF. The CDR3 DNA reads TGTGCCAGCAGTTACTCGACGAGGGATACGCAGTATTTT.

The chain recombines TRBV28 with TRBJ2-5; D remains unclear. The germline V and J ends were trimmed by 2 bases and 6 bases, with 13 bases remaining between them. The V gene's germline CDR1 is MDHEN and CDR2 SYDVKM. The CDR3 loop spans 14 amino acids. CDR3 in DNA: TGTGCCAGCAGTTTAAAAGGATCTGCGAAGACCCAGTACTTC. This sequence encodes CASSLKGSAKTQYF.

The CDR3 bases are TGCGCCAGCAGCCAAAATCCGGGACAGGGGGGCCAGCCCCAGCATTTT. It specifies CASSQNPGQGGQPQHF. The chain couples TRBV4-3 to TRBJ1-5; the match to TRBD1 covers 11 bases. Germline CDR1 LGHNA, CDR2 YSLEER. The CDR3 runs to 16 residues. V lost 2 bases, J lost 7 bases, and 7 bases stayed unmatched.

Ten or more counts support this clonotype. The genes are TRBV7-2 and TRBJ2-3, with D possibly called TRBD1 or TRBD2 (6 bases each). The V and J ends lost 7 bases and 4 bases respectively, with 15 bases between them. This CDR3 region has 14 residues. From germline, CDR1 is SGHTA and CDR2 FQGNSA. The CDR3 protein is CASKGGGLADTQYF. CDR3 DNA sequence: TGTGCCAGCAAGGGGGGCGGCTTGGCAGATACGCAGTATTTT.

The chain couples TRBV4-2 to TRBJ2-5; TRBD2 aligns across 11 bases. Germline assignment: CDR1 LGHNA and CDR2 YNFKEQ. The CDR3 has 17 residues. V gave up 0 bases and J gave up 4 bases; unmatched junction bases: 7. CDR3 sequence: CASSQEGASGGTETQYF. In DNA, the CDR3 is TGTGCCAGCAGCCAAGAGGGGGCTAGCGGGGGGACAGAGACCCAGTACTTC.

This clonotype was counted between two and nine times. The V gene is TRBV12-3 or TRBV12-4, the J gene TRBJ2-7, with D perhaps matching TRBD1 (5 bases). V was cut by 3 bases and J by 6 bases, with 15 bases left in between. This CDR3 is built from 14 residues. As DNA, the CDR3 is TGTGCCAGCAGTTTGTCACAAGGGGCAGGCGAGCAGTACTTC. Its translation is CASSLSQGAGEQYF.